The 11 T cell receptor beta chains below were found in one sample sequenced in a study of blood T cell repertoires in COVID-19 (dated by TCRdb to the early 2020s). Library preparation employed the immunoSEQ multiplex PCR assay. This is the immuneACCESS table as TCRdb keeps it, with only in-frame sequences that have V and J called. A part of the clones is gone; compared with another copy, unresolved V genes explain less than half, and the rest is unexplained. The sample table lists about 410,000 clones, about nine tenths of them with a count of one. Of the sample, around 1.7% is held by the ten largest clones. Sequencing was done on a sample of PBMCs or T cells enriched from blood (not recorded which). The receptors originated from a young woman who had recovered from COVID-19.

The chain combines TRBV12-5 with TRBJ1-3, with D possibly being TRBD1 (6 bases). V lost 6 bases and J 0 bases, leaving 9 bases between the germline ends. CDR1 and CDR2 from the germline V gene are LGHNT and FRNRAP. The CDR3 contains 14 residues. The CDR3 protein is CASGLQGSGNTIYF. The DNA for the CDR3 is TGTGCTAGTGGCTTACAGGGCTCTGGAAACACCATATATTTT.

V gene TRBV2 combines with J gene TRBJ1-6; 9 nucleotides line up with TRBD1. This CDR3 is built from 19 residues. Germline V gives CDR1 SNHLY, CDR2 FYNNEI. The J segment lost 7 bases and the V segment lost 5 bases, leaving 18 bases of the junction unmatched. The CDR3 loop reads CASSIPTGGRIGGNSPLHF. As DNA, the CDR3 is TGTGCCAGCAGTATTCCGACAGGGGGTAGAATCGGCGGGAATTCACCCCTCCACTTT.

The rearrangement links TRBV7-6 to TRBJ2-7; 8 nucleotides agree with TRBD2. Germline values: CDR1 SGHVS, CDR2 FNYEAQ. V shed 0 bases and J 3 bases; nucleotides not matched to a gene: 4. The length of the CDR3 is 15 residues. The CDR3 DNA follows: TGTGCCAGCAGCTTAGCCGGCACTAGCGGCTACGAGCAGTACTTC. Protein: CASSLAGTSGYEQYF.

This chain links TRBV28 with TRBJ1-2; 7 nucleotides match TRBD1. CDR3 length: 16 amino acids. Trimming cost V 7 bases and J 4 bases; bases outside gene matches: 15. Germline V gene lookup returns CDR1 MDHEN and CDR2 SYDVKM. The chain's CDR3 is CASMPPSQGRSYGYTF. Here the CDR3 DNA reads TGTGCCAGCATGCCCCCTTCACAGGGGCGAAGCTATGGCTACACCTTC.

The chain employs TRBV6-2 or TRBV6-3 and TRBJ1-4; D possibly corresponds to TRBD1 (5 bases). Germline CDR1 and CDR2: MNHEY and SVGEGT. V lost 5 bases to trimming and J lost 6 bases, with 10 bases between them. This CDR3 has 13 amino acids. CDR3 region: CASSTAGDEKLFF. The CDR3 DNA reads as TGTGCCAGCAGTACGGCGGGGGATGAAAAACTGTTTTTT.

J is TRBJ2-7 and V is TRBV3-1 (or the pseudogene TRBV3-2); a weak D match, TRBD1 (6 bases). V was pared by 4 bases and J by 6 bases, with 13 bases between. The CDR3 loop spans 13 amino acids. The germline V gene encodes CDR1 LGHDT and CDR2 YNNKEL (reference sequence). CDR3 protein: CASSLVQGSEQYF. In nucleotides, the CDR3 is TGTGCCAGCAGCCTGGTACAGGGAAGCGAGCAGTACTTC.

J is TRBJ2-2 and V is TRBV27, with TRBD2 matching 10 bases. CDR3 length: 17 amino acids. Germline V gene lookup returns CDR1 MNHEY and CDR2 SMNVEV (reference sequence). Trimming took 5 bases from V and 4 from J; bases not matched to a gene: 10. CDR3 coding DNA: TGTGCCAGCAGTGCAATCCTAGCGGGAGCGGCCACCGGGGAGCTGTTTTTT. Translating gives CASSAILAGAATGELFF.

The V call is TRBV7-9, the J call TRBJ2-1, with D possibly matching TRBD2 (6 bases). Trimming stripped 6 bases from V and 0 bases from J, with 12 bases between. The CDR3 is made up of 15 amino acids. Germline loops: CDR1 SEHNR, CDR2 FQNEAQ (reference sequence). Written as DNA, the CDR3 is TGTGCCAGCAGTCGAGACGGGGGCTCCTACAATGAGCAGTTCTTC. Amino acid sequence: CASSRDGGSYNEQFF. Looking up the rest from reference TRBV7-9 and TRBJ2-1 gives the full variable domain: DTGVSQNPRHKITKRGQNVTFRCDPISEHNRLYWYRQTLGQGPEFLTYFQNEAQLEKSRLLSDRFSAERPKGSFSTLEIQRTEQGDSAMYLCASSRDGGSYNEQFFGPGTRLTVL.

This clone has a single count. The gene calls are TRBV20-1 and TRBJ2-7; 10 nucleotides match TRBD2. V lost 6 bases and J lost 3; bases outside the gene matches: 5. The CDR3 covers 13 residues. CDR1 and CDR2 (germline): DFQATT, SNEGSKA (reference sequence). The CDR3: CSASPSGSYEQYF. In DNA form, the CDR3 reads TGCAGTGCCAGTCCTAGCGGGAGCTACGAGCAGTACTTC.

J is TRBJ2-6 and V is TRBV7-2; D is undetermined. CDR1 SGHTA and CDR2 FQGNSA come from the germline V gene. This CDR3 contains 15 residues. The V and J ends lost 2 bases and 2 bases respectively, with 7 bases between them. The DNA for the CDR3 is TGTGCCAGCAGCTTATCCAGAACTGGGGCCAACGTCCTGACTTTC. Translating gives CASSLSRTGANVLTF. Together with reference TRBV7-2 and TRBJ2-6, the CDR3 gives the full variable domain: GAGVSQSPSNKVTEKGKDVELRCDPISGHTALYWYRQSLGQGLEFLIYFQGNSAPDKSGLPSDRFSAERTGGSVSTLTIQRTQQEDSAVYLCASSLSRTGANVLTFGAGSRLTVL.

The chain recombines TRBV29-1 with TRBJ1-2, with D possibly matching TRBD1 (5 bases). From germline, CDR1 is SQVTM and CDR2 ANQGSEA. CDR3 size: 12 residues. The V end was cut by 7 bases, the J end by 7 bases, with 16 bases between. The CDR3 DNA reads TGCAGCGGGGCAGGGTCCGTCTCTGGCTACACCTTC. It specifies CSGAGSVSGYTF.